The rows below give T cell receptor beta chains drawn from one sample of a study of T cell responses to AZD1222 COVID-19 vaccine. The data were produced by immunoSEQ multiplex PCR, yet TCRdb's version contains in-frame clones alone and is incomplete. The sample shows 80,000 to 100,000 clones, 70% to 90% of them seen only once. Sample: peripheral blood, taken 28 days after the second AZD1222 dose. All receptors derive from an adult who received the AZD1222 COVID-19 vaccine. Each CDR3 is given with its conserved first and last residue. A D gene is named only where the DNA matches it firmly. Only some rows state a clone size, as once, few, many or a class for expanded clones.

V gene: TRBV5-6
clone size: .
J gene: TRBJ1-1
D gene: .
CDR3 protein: CASSLGRVRSGEAFF
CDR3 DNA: TGTGCCAGCAGCTTGGGTAGGGTCAGGTCAGGTGAAGCTTTCTTT

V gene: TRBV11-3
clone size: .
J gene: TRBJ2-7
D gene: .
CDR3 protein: CASSPSASTYEQYF
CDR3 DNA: TGTGCCAGCAGCCCCTCTGCCTCCACCTACGAGCAGTACTTC

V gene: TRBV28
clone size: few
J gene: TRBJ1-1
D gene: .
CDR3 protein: CASSFSFRVEAFF
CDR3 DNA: TGTGCCAGCAGTTTTTCGTTTCGAGTGGAAGCTTTCTTT

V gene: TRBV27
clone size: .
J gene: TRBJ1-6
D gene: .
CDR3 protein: CASSRQRVGNSPLHF
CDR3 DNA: TGTGCCAGCAGTCGACAGCGAGTCGGTAATTCACCCCTCCACTTT

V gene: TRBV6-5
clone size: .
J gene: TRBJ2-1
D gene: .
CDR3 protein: CASSLYNEQFF
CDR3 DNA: TGTGCCAGCAGCCTCTACAATGAGCAGTTCTTC

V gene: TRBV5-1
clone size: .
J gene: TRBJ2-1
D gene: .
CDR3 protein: CASSPLWGGGSYNEQFF
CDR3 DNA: TGCGCCAGCAGCCCTCTTTGGGGAGGGGGCTCCTACAATGAGCAGTTCTTC

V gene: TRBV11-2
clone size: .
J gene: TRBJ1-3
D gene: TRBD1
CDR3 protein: CASSSGQGSSLSGNTIYF
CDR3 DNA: TGTGCCAGCAGCTCCGGACAGGGTTCTAGTCTCTCTGGAAACACCATATATTTT

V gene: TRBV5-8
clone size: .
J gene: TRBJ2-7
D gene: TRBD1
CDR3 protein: CASSLRQGEGEQYF
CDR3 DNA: TGTGCCAGCAGCCTACGACAGGGGGAAGGCGAGCAGTACTTC

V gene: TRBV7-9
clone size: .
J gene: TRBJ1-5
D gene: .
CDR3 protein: CASSLGAGWQPQHF
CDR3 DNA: TGTGCCAGCAGCTTAGGGGCAGGGTGGCAGCCCCAGCATTTT

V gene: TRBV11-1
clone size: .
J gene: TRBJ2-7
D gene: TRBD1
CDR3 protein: CASSLGGTGSYEQYF
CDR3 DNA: TGTGCCAGCAGCTTAGGTGGGACAGGGTCCTACGAGCAGTACTTC

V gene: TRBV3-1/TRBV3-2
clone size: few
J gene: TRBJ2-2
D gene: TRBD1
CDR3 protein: CASTTGGATGELFF
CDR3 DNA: TGTGCCAGTACCACAGGGGGCGCCACCGGGGAGCTGTTTTTT

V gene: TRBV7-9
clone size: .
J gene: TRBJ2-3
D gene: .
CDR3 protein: CASSSDYPSTDTQYF
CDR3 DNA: TGTGCCAGCAGCTCGGACTATCCGAGCACAGATACGCAGTATTTT

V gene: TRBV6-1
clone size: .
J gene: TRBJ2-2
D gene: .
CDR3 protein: CASSEGDWGGELFF
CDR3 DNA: TGTGCCAGCAGCGAAGGGGATTGGGGCGGGGAGCTGTTTTTT

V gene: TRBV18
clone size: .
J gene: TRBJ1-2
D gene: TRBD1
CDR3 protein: CASSGTGDRYGYTF
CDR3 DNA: TGTGCCAGCTCTGGGACAGGAGATCGCTATGGCTACACCTTC

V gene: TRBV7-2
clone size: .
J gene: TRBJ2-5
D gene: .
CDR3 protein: CASSFGQGGETQYF
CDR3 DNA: TGTGCCAGCAGCTTTGGGCAGGGGGGGGAGACCCAGTACTTC

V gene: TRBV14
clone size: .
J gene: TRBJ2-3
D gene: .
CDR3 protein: CASSQVRGSTDTQYF
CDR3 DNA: TGTGCCAGCAGCCAAGTAAGGGGAAGCACAGATACGCAGTATTTT

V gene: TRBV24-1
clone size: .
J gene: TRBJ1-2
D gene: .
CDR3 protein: CATSDLLGGYTF
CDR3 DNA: TGTGCCACCAGTGATTTGCTCGGCGGCTACACCTTC

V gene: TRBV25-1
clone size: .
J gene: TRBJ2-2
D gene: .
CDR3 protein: CASSEYGGDTGELFF
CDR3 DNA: TGTGCCAGCAGTGAATATGGCGGGGACACCGGGGAGCTGTTTTTT

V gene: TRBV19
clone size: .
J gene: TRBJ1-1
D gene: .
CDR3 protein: CASSINPNTEAFF
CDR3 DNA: TGTGCCAGTAGTATCAACCCGAACACTGAAGCTTTCTTT

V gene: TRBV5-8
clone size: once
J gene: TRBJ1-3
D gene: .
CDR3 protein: CASSPRTNSGNTIYF
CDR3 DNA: TGTGCCAGCAGCCCGAGGACAAACTCTGGAAACACCATATATTTT

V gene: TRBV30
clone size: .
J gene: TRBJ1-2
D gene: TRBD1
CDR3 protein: CAWRSGQGPLYGYTF
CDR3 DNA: TGTGCCTGGAGATCCGGACAGGGACCCCTCTATGGCTACACCTTC

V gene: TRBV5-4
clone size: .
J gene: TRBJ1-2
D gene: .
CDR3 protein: CASSLAPGGAYGYTF
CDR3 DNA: TGTGCCAGCAGCTTGGCACCCGGAGGGGCCTATGGCTACACCTTC

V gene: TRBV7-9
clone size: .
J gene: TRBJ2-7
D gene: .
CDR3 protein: CASSLAWGPLYEQYF
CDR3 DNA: TGTGCCAGCAGCTTAGCGTGGGGCCCTCTCTACGAGCAGTACTTC

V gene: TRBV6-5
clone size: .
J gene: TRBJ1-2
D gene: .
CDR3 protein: CASSYVTGHGYTF
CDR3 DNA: TGTGCCAGCAGTTACGTCACAGGGCATGGCTACACCTTC

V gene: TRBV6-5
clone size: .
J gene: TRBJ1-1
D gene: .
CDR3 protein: CASSSPTANTEAFF
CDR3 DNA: TGTGCCAGCAGCAGCCCAACAGCGAACACTGAAGCTTTCTTT

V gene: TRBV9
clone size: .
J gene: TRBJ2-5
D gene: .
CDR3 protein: CASSVGQRETQYF
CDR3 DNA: TGTGCCAGCAGCGTTGGTCAGAGAGAGACCCAGTACTTC

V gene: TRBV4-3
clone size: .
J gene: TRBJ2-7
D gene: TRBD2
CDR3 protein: CASSQASGGHTYEQYF
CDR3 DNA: TGCGCCAGCAGCCAAGCTAGCGGGGGGCATACATACGAGCAGTACTTC

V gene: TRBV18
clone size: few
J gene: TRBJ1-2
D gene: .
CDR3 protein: CASSPRRVDYGYTF
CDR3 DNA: TGTGCCAGCTCACCGAGGAGGGTGGACTATGGCTACACCTTC

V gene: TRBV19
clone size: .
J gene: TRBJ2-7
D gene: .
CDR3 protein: CASSILGSGGYEQYF
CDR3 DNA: TGTGCCAGTAGTATATTGGGGTCAGGTGGATACGAGCAGTACTTC

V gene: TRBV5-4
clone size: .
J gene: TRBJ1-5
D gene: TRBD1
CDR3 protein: CASSMSGQLGQPQHF
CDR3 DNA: TGTGCCAGCAGCATGTCGGGACAGCTGGGCCAGCCCCAGCATTTT

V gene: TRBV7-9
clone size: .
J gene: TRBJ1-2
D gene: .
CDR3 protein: CASSSAGAGVYGYTF
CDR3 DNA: TGTGCCAGCAGCTCCGCAGGGGCAGGGGTCTATGGCTACACCTTC

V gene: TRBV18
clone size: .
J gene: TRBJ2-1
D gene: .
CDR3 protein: CASSLQRSNEQFF
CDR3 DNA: TGTGCCAGCTCCCTTCAACGTTCCAATGAGCAGTTCTTC

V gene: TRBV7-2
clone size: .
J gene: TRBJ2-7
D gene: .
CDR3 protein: CASSLARTTSYEQYF
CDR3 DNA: TGTGCCAGCAGCTTAGCCCGGACTACTTCCTACGAGCAGTACTTC

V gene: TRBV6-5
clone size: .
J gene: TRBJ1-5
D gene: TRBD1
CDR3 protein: CATSPDRYSNQPQHF
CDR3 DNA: TGTGCCACCAGCCCGGACAGGTATAGCAATCAGCCCCAGCATTTT

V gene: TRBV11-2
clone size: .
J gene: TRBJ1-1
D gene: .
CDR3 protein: CASSLQGGTEAFF
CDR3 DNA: TGTGCCAGCAGCTTGCAAGGGGGCACTGAAGCTTTCTTT

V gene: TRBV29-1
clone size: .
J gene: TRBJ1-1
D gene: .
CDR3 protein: CRGPQSTEAFF
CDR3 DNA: TGCAGGGGGCCCCAGAGCACTGAAGCTTTCTTT

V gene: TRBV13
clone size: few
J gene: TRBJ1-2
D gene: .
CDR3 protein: CASSFRESGVGGYTF
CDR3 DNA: TGTGCCAGCAGCTTCCGGGAGTCGGGCGTTGGGGGCTACACCTTC